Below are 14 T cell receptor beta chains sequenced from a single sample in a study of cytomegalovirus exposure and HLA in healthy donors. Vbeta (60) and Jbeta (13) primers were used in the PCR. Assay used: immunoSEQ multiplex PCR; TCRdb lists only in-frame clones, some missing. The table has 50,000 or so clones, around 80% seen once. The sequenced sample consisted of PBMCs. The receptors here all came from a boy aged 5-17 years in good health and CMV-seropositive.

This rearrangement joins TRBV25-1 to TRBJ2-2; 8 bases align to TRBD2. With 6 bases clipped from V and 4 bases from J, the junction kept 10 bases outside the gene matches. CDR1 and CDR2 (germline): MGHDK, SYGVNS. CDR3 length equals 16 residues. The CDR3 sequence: CASSPAGAGVTGELFF. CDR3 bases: TGTGCCAGCAGCCCTGCGGGAGCGGGGGTCACCGGGGAGCTGTTTTTT.

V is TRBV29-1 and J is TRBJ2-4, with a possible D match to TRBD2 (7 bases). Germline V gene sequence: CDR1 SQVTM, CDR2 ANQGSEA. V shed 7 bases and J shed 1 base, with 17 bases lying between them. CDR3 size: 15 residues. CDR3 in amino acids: CSAVGARGAKNIQYF. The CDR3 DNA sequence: TGCAGCGCCGTGGGGGCGCGGGGGGCCAAAAACATTCAGTACTTC. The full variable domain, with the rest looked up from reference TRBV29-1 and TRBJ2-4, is SAVISQKPSRDICQRGTSLTIQCQVDSQVTMMFWYRQQPGQSLTLIATANQGSEATYESGFVIDKFPISRPNLTFSTLTVSNMSPEDSSIYLCSAVGARGAKNIQYFGAGTRLSVL.

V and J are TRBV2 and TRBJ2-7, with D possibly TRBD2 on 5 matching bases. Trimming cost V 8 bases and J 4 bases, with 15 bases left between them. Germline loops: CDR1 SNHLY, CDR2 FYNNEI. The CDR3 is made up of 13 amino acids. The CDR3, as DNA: TGTGCCAGCGTGCGGTGGACTTATTACGAGCAGTACTTC. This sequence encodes CASVRWTYYEQYF.

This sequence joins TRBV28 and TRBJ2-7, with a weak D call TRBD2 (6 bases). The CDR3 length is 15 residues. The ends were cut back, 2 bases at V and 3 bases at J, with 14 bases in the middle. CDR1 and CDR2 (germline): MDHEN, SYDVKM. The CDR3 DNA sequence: TGTGCCAGCAGTTTACCTGCTGGGGGGAGCTACGAGCAGTACTTC. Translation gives CASSLPAGGSYEQYF.

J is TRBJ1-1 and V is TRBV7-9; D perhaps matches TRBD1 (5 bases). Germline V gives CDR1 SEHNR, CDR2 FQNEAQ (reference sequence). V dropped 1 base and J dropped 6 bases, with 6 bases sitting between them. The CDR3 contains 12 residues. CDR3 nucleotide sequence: TGTGCCAGCAGCTTAGAAGGGGCTGAAGCTTTCTTT. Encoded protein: CASSLEGAEAFF.

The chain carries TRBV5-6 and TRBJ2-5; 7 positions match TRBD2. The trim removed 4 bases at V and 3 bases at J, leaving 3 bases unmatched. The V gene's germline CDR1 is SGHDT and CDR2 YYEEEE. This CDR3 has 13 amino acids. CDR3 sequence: CASSPGGEETQYF. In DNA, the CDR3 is TGTGCCAGCAGCCCTGGGGGGGAAGAGACCCAGTACTTC.

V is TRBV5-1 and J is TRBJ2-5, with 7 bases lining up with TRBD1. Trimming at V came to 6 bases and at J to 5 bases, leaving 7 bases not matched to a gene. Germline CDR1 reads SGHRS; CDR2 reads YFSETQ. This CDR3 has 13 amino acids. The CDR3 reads CASKEGAGETQYF. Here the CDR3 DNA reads TGCGCCAGCAAAGAGGGGGCAGGGGAGACCCAGTACTTC.

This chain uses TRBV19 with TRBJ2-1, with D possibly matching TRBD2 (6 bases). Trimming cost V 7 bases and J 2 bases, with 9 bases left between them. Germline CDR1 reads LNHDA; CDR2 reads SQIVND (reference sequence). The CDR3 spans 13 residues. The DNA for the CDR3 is TGTGCCAGTACCCCGGGGGCCTACAATGAGCAGTTCTTC. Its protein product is CASTPGAYNEQFF. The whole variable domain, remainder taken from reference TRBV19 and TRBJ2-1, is DGGITQSPKYLFRKEGQNVTLSCEQNLNHDAMYWYRQDPGQGLRLIYYSQIVNDFQKGDIAEGYSVSREKKESFPLTVTSAQKNPTAFYLCASTPGAYNEQFFGPGTRLTVL.

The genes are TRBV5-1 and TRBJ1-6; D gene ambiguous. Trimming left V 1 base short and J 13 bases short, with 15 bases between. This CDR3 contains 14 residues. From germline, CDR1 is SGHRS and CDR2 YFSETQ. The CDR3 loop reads CASSLFGEDTPLHF. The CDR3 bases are TGCGCCAGCAGCTTGTTTGGGGAGGATACTCCCCTCCACTTT.

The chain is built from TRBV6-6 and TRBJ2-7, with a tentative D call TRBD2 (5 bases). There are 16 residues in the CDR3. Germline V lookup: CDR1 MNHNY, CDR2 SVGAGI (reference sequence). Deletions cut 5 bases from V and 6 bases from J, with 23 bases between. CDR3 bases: TGTGCCAGCAGTAGTATTGAGGGATACTCTCTCGGCGAGCAGTACTTC. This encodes CASSSIEGYSLGEQYF.

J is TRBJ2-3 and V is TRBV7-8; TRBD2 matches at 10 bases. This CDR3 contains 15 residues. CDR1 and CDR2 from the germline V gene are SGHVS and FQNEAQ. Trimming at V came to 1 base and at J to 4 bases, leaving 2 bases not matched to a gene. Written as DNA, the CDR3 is TGTGCCAGCAGCTTAGGGCTAGCGGGAGCAGATACGCAGTATTTT. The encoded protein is CASSLGLAGADTQYF. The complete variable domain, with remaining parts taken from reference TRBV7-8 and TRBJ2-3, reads GAGVSQSPRYKVAKRGQDVALRCDPISGHVSLFWYQQALGQGPEFLTYFQNEAQLDKSGLPSDRFFAERPEGSVSTLKIQRTQQEDSAVYLCASSLGLAGADTQYFGPGTRLTVL.

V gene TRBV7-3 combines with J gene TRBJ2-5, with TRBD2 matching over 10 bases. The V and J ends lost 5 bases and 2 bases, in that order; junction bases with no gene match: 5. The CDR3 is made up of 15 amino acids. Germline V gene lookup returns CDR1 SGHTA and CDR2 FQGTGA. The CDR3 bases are TGTGCCAGCAGCCCGACTAGCGGGCCACAAGAGACCCAGTACTTC. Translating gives CASSPTSGPQETQYF.

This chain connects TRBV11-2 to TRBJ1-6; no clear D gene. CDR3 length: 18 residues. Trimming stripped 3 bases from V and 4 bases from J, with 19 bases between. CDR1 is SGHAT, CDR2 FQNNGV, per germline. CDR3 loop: CASSLGRTTEFYNSPLHF. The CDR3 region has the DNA TGTGCCAGCAGCTTGGGCAGAACAACCGAATTTTATAATTCACCCCTCCACTTT. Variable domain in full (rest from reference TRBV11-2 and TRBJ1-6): EAGVAQSPRYKIIEKRQSVAFWCNPISGHATLYWYQQILGQGPKLLIQFQNNGVVDDSQLPKDRFSAERLKGVDSTLKIQPAKLEDSAVYLCASSLGRTTEFYNSPLHFGNGTRLTVT.

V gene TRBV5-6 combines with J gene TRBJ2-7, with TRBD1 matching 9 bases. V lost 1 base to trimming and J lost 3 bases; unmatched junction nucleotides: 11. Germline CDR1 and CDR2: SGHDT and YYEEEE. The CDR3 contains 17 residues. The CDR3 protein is CASSLSRQGVGFYEQYF. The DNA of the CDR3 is TGTGCCAGCAGCTTGTCTCGACAGGGGGTTGGGTTCTACGAGCAGTACTTC.